The clone carrying this T cell receptor (beta chain) has more than one count but fewer than ten. Its antigen is not identified. This CDR3 spans 14 amino acids. Trimming shortened V by 5 bases and J by 4 bases, and 14 bases separated the two germline ends. TCR beta CDR3 region amplification was performed from RNA transcripts. First-round RT-PCR with HTBI primers amplified the TCR CDR3 region. TCRdb ran MiXCR on the multiplex PCR reads and lists one entry per CDR3 protein. The data hold 550,000 to 800,000 distinct CDR3 sequences, with roughly 15% observed a single time. The data originate from a study of T cells in Graves' hyperthyroidism and ophthalmopathy. Study-wide points: Within blood appeared most thyroid clonotypes that had expanded above 0.001.

Those patients with uncontrolled infection, other autoimmune disease, pregnancy or lactation were excluded. The PBMCs were sourced from fresh peripheral blood (around 9.9 ml). The receptor's source is a man younger than 35 with Graves' hyperthyroidism. This rearrangement joins TRBV12-3 or TRBV12-4 to TRBJ2-5; the D gene is possibly TRBD2 (6 bases). Sequenced sample: blood. The CDR3 region is CASSPSEGAETQYF. DNA for the CDR3: TGTGCCAGCAGTCCCTCGGAGGGAGCAGAGACCCAGTACTTC.